Listed below are T cell receptor beta chains from one sample, sequenced in a study of blood T cell repertoires in COVID-19. The method was immunoSEQ multiplex PCR; TCRdb's version includes in-frame clones alone and lacks a portion of them. The repertoire consists of more than 150,000 clones, with approximately 79% occurring once and the leading ten covering 26%. Sequenced sample: peripheral blood. These receptors all stem from a woman aged 70-85 years with acute or convalescent COVID-19. CDR3s include the opening cysteine and the closing phenylalanine or tryptophan. D genes are given only for firm matches. Clone sizes are given selectively: once, few, many, or a class where the clone is expanded.

V: TRBV5-4; J: TRBJ2-7; size: .; D: .; CDR3: CAVGVGEQYF; DNA: TGTGCCGTTGGAGTTGGCGAGCAGTACTTC
V: TRBV7-9; J: TRBJ1-1; size: .; D: TRBD1; CDR3: CASSGYRGPGNTEAFF; DNA: TGTGCCAGCAGCGGATACAGGGGGCCGGGGAACACTGAAGCTTTCTTT
V: TRBV5-1; J: TRBJ2-3; size: .; D: .; CDR3: CASSLEAQGTDTQYF; DNA: TGCGCCAGCAGCTTGGAGGCACAGGGTACAGATACGCAGTATTTT
V: TRBV7-9; J: TRBJ2-1; size: .; D: TRBD2; CDR3: CASSGLAGGKVNEQFF; DNA: TGTGCCAGCAGTGGACTAGCGGGAGGGAAAGTCAATGAGCAGTTCTTC
V: TRBV7-3; J: TRBJ1-6; size: .; D: .; CDR3: CASSLIGQPNSPLHF; DNA: TGTGCCAGCAGCTTAATCGGACAGCCAAATTCACCCCTCCACTTT
V: TRBV5-1; J: TRBJ2-7; size: .; D: .; CDR3: CASSLVQGEDHEQYF; DNA: TGCGCCAGCAGCTTGGTGCAGGGCGAAGACCACGAGCAGTACTTC
V: TRBV20-1; J: TRBJ2-1; size: .; D: .; CDR3: CSASGRGIAVYEQFF; DNA: TGCAGTGCTAGTGGTCGGGGAATCGCAGTCTATGAGCAGTTCTTC
V: TRBV2; J: TRBJ2-1; size: once; D: TRBD2; CDR3: CASSAGLAGGGLEQFF; DNA: TGTGCCAGCAGTGCCGGGCTAGCGGGAGGGGGCCTTGAGCAGTTCTTC
V: TRBV20-1; J: TRBJ2-7; size: .; D: .; CDR3: CSASPAAVAGVHEQYF; DNA: TGCAGTGCTAGTCCCGCTGCTGTTGCCGGGGTACACGAGCAGTACTTC
V: TRBV24-1; J: TRBJ2-7; size: few; D: .; CDR3: CATSDSGTYEQYF; DNA: TGTGCCACCAGTGATTCCGGGACCTACGAGCAGTACTTC
V: TRBV7-2; J: TRBJ1-6; size: .; D: .; CDR3: CASSAGVSPLHF; DNA: TGTGCCAGCAGCGCAGGCGTCTCACCCCTCCACTTT
V: TRBV19; J: TRBJ1-4; size: .; D: .; CDR3: CASSRDIEEKLFF; DNA: TGTGCCAGTAGTAGGGACATAGAAGAAAAACTGTTTTTT
V: TRBV6-5; J: TRBJ1-5; size: .; D: TRBD1; CDR3: CASTEDRIGQPQHF; DNA: TGTGCCAGCACCGAGGACAGGATCGGCCAGCCCCAGCATTTT
V: TRBV7-3; J: TRBJ1-1; size: .; D: TRBD1; CDR3: CASSLGDRGSEAFF; DNA: TGTGCCAGCAGCTTAGGGGACAGGGGATCTGAAGCTTTCTTT
V: TRBV6-5; J: TRBJ2-7; size: .; D: TRBD1; CDR3: CASSIMGGTGSEQYF; DNA: TGTGCCAGCAGTATAATGGGCGGGACAGGGAGCGAGCAGTACTTC
V: TRBV5-4; J: TRBJ2-1; size: .; D: .; CDR3: CASSLVTPPYNEQFF; DNA: TGTGCCAGCAGCTTGGTCACACCTCCCTACAATGAGCAGTTCTTC
V: TRBV3-1/TRBV3-2; J: TRBJ2-2; size: .; D: TRBD2; CDR3: CASSHPSGRAVYTGELFF; DNA: TGTGCCAGCAGCCACCCTAGCGGGAGGGCCGTATACACCGGGGAGCTGTTTTTT
V: TRBV18; J: TRBJ1-4; size: .; D: .; CDR3: CASSLYTRATNEKLFF; DNA: TGTGCCAGCTCACTATACACCCGGGCAACTAATGAAAAACTGTTTTTT
V: TRBV7-2; J: TRBJ2-3; size: once; D: TRBD2; CDR3: CASSRTSADTQYF; DNA: TGTGCCAGCAGCAGGACTAGCGCAGATACGCAGTATTTT
V: TRBV15; J: TRBJ1-2; size: .; D: .; CDR3: CATSGRTAIAKDYTF; DNA: TGTGCCACCAGCGGACGGACAGCAATAGCCAAGGACTACACCTTC
V: TRBV6-5; J: TRBJ2-1; size: .; D: TRBD2; CDR3: CASSSGLAGTYNEQFF; DNA: TGTGCCAGCAGTTCGGGACTAGCGGGAACCTACAATGAGCAGTTCTTC
V: TRBV4-2; J: TRBJ2-3; size: .; D: .; CDR3: CASSQDSRLTNTQYF; DNA: TGTGCCAGCAGCCAAGATTCGAGACTAACAAATACGCAGTATTTT
V: TRBV21-1; J: TRBJ2-5; size: .; D: .; CDR3: CASSKGDRGRQETQYF; DNA: TGTGCCAGCAGCAAAGGCGACAGGGGGCGCCAAGAGACCCAGTACTTC